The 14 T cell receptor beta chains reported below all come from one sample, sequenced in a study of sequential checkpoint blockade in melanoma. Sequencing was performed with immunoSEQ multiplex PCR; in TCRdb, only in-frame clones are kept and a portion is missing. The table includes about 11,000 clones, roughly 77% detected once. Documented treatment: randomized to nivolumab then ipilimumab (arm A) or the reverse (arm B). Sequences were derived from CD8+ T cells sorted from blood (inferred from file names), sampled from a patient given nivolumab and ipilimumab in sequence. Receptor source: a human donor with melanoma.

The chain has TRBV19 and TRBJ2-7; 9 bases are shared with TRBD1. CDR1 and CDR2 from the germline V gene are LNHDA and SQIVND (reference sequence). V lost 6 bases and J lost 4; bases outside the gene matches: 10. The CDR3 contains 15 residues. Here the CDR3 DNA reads TGTGCCAGTAGCGTTAGGACAGGGGTGAATTACGAGCAGTACTTC. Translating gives CASSVRTGVNYEQYF.

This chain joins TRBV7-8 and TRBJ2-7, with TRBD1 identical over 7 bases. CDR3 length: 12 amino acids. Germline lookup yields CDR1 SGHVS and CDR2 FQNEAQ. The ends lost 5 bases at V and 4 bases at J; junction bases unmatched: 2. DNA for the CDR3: TGTGCCAGCAGCGGGACAGTTTACGAGCAGTACTTC. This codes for CASSGTVYEQYF.

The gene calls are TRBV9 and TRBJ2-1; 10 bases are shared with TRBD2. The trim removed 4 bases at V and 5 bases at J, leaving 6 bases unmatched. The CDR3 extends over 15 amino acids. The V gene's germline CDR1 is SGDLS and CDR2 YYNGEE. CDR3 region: CASSSSGRVNNEQFF. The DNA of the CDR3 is TGTGCCAGCAGCTCCAGCGGGAGGGTTAACAATGAGCAGTTCTTC.

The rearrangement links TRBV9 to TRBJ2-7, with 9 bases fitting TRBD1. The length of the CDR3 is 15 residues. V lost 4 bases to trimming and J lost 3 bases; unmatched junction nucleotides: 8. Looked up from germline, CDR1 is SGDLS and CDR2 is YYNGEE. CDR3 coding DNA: TGTGCCAGCAGCCCATCGGGACAGGGAGGCTACGAGCAGTACTTC. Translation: CASSPSGQGGYEQYF. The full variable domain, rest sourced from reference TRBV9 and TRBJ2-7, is DSGVTQTPKHLITATGQRVTLRCSPRSGDLSVYWYQQSLDQGLQFLIQYYNGEERAKGNILERFSAQQFPDLHSELNLSSLELGDSALYFCASSPSGQGGYEQYFGPGTRLTVT.

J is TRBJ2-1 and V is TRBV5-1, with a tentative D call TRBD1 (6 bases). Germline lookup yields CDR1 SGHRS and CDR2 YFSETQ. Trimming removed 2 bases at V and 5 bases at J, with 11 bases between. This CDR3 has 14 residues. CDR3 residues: CASSFPGEHNEQFF. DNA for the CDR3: TGCGCCAGCAGCTTTCCAGGGGAGCACAATGAGCAGTTCTTC.

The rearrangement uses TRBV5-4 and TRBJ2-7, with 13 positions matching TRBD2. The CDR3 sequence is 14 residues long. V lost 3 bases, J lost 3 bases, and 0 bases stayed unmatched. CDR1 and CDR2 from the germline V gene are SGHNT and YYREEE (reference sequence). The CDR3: CASSWTSGGYEQYF. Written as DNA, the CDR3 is TGTGCCAGCAGCTGGACTAGCGGGGGCTACGAGCAGTACTTC.

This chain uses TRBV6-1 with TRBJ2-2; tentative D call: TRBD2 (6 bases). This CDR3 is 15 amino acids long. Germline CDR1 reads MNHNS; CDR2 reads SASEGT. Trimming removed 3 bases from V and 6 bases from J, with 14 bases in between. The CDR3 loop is CASSETSAGAGELFF. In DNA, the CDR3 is TGTGCCAGCAGTGAGACTAGTGCCGGGGCCGGGGAGCTGTTTTTT.

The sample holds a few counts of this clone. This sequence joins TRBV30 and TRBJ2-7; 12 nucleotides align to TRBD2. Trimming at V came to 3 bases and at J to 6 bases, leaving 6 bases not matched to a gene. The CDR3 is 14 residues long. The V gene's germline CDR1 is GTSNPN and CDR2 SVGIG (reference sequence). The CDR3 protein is CAWRGGLAGTEQYF. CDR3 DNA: TGTGCCTGGAGGGGCGGACTAGCGGGAACCGAGCAGTACTTC. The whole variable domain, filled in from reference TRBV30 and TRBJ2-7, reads SQTIHQWPATLVQPVGSPLSLECTVEGTSNPNLYWYRQAAGRGLQLLFYSVGIGQISSEVPQNLSASRPQDRQFILSSKKLLLSDSGFYLCAWRGGLAGTEQYFGPGTRLTVT.

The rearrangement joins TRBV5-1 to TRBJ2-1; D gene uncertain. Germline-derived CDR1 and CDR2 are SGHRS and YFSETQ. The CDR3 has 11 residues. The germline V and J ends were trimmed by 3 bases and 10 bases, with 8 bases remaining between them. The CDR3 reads CASSYTREQFF. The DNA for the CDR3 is TGCGCCAGCAGCTACACAAGAGAGCAGTTCTTC.

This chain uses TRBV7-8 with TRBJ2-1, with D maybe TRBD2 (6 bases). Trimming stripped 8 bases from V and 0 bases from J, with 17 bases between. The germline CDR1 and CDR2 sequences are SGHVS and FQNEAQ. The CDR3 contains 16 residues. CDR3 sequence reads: CASGERALISYNEQFF. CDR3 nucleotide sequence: TGTGCCAGCGGGGAGCGGGCGTTGATCTCCTACAATGAGCAGTTCTTC.

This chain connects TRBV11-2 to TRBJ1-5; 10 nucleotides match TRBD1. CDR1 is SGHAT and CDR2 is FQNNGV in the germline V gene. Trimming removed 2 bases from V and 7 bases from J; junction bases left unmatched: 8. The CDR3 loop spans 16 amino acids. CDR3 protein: CASSLYTGQGDQPQHF. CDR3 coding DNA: TGTGCCAGCAGCTTATATACCGGACAGGGGGACCAGCCCCAGCATTTT.

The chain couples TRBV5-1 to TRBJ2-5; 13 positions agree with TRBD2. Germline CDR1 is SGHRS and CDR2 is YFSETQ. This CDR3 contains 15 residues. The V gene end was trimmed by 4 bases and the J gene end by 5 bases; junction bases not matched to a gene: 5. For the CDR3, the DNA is TGCGCCAGCAGCGCCGGGACTAGCGGGATTGAGACCCAGTACTTC. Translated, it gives CASSAGTSGIETQYF.

The CDR3, as DNA: TGTGCCAGCAAAACCGGGACAGACAACACCGGGGAGCTGTTTTTT. This translates into CASKTGTDNTGELFF. The V gene is TRBV27, the J gene TRBJ2-2, with 7 bases matching TRBD1. J was trimmed by 2 bases and V by 7 bases; bases with no gene match: 7. The V gene's germline CDR1 is MNHEY and CDR2 SMNVEV (reference sequence). CDR3 size: 15 residues.

The CDR3 loop reads CASSGGLAGLLREQFF. As DNA, the CDR3 is TGTGCCAGCAGCGGTGGACTAGCGGGTCTTTTGCGTGAGCAGTTCTTC. V gene TRBV5-6 combines with J gene TRBJ2-1; 11 bases align to TRBD2. CDR1 SGHDT and CDR2 YYEEEE come from the germline V gene. This CDR3 has 16 amino acids. J was trimmed by 9 bases and V by 4 bases; bases with no gene match: 12.